Detailed here is one TCR beta chain. Its specificity is not known. Germline values: CDR1 LGHNA, CDR2 YNFKEQ. CDR3 length: 14 residues. The germline V and J ends were trimmed by 2 bases and 6 bases, with 14 bases remaining between them. Produced via immunoSEQ multiplex PCR; TCRdb's table is partial and in-frame only. The table includes some 130,000 clones, 89% detected once. This sample stems from a study of cytomegalovirus exposure and HLA in healthy donors. Study-level points and caveats: Investigators reported about 160 TCR beta chains as tied to cytomegalovirus. It was confirmed in vitro that a few of the CMV-associated chains were specific for CMV antigens.

This clonotype was obtained from a woman aged 18-35 years in good health and CMV-seronegative. The sample consisted of PBMCs. The rearrangement uses TRBV4-2 and TRBJ2-7, with a tentative D call TRBD2 (6 bases). CDR3 bases: TGTGCCAGCAGCCAACGACTTCAGGGAGGCGAGCAGTACTTC. Translated: CASSQRLQGGEQYF.